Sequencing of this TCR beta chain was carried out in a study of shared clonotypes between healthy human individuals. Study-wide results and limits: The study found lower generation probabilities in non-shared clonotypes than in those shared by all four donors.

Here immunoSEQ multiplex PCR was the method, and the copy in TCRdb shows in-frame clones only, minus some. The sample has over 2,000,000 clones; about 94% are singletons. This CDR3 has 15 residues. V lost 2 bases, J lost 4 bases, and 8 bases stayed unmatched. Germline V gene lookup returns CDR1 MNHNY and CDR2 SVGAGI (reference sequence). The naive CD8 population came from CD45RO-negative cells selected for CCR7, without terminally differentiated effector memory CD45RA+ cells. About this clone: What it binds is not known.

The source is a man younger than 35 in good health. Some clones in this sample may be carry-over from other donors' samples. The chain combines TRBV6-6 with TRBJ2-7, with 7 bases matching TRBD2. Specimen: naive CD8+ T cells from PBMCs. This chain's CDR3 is CASSYVASGLYEQYF. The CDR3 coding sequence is TGTGCCAGCAGTTACGTGGCTAGCGGATTATACGAGCAGTACTTC.